The clone carrying this T cell receptor beta chain was counted once. The assay was immunoSEQ multiplex PCR, and TCRdb's table has in-frame clones only and misses some. The profile shows more than 65,000 clones, approximately 85% of them singletons. The sample is drawn from a study of OX40 agonist ivuxolimab in advanced cancers. Germline V CDR1 and CDR2: MGHRA, YSYEKL. This CDR3 has 13 residues. The germline V and J ends were trimmed by 4 bases and 1 base, with 7 bases remaining between them. The study sampled blood at baseline, cycle 4 day 1, and cycle 7 day 1. The sequence was obtained from an adult with an advanced solid tumor such as melanoma, head and neck, liver or kidney cancer. The chain combines TRBV4-1 with TRBJ1-1; D call uncertain. Sequenced material: CD4+ or CD8+ T cells sorted from blood, taken in a trial of the OX40 agonist ivuxolimab. CDR3: CASSLQANTEAFF. In DNA, the CDR3 is TGCGCCAGCAGCCTGCAGGCGAACACTGAAGCTTTCTTT.